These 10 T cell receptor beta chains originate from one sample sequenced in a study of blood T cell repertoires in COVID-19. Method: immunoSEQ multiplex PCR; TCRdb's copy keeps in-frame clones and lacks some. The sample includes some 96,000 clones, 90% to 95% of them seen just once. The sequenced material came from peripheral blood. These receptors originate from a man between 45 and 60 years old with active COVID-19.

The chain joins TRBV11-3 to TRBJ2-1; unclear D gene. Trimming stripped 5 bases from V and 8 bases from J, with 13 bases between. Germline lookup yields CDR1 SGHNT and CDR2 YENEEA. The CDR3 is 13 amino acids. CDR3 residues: CASSPLSVDEQFF. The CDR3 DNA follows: TGTGCCAGCAGCCCTCTGAGCGTGGATGAGCAGTTCTTC.

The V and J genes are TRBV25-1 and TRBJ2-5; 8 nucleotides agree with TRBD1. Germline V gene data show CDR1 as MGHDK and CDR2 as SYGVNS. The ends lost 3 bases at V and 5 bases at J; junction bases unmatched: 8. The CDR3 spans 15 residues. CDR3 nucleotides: TGTGCCAGCAGTGACTCAGGGGGCCTTACGGAGACCCAGTACTTC. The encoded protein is CASSDSGGLTETQYF.

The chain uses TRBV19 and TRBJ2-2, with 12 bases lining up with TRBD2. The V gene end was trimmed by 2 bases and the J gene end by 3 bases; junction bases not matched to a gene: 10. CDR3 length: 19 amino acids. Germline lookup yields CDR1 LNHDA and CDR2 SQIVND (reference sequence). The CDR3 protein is CASSIRGSSGGADTGELFF. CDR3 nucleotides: TGTGCCAGTAGTATACGTGGGTCTAGCGGGGGGGCCGACACCGGGGAGCTGTTTTTT. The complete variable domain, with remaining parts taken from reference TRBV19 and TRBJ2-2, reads DGGITQSPKYLFRKEGQNVTLSCEQNLNHDAMYWYRQDPGQGLRLIYYSQIVNDFQKGDIAEGYSVSREKKESFPLTVTSAQKNPTAFYLCASSIRGSSGGADTGELFFGEGSRLTVL.

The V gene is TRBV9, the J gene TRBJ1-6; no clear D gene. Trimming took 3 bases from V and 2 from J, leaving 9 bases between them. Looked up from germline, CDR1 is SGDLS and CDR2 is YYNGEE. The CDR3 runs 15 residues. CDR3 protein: CASSAGEAYNSPLHF. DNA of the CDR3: TGTGCCAGCAGCGCCGGGGAGGCCTATAATTCACCCCTCCACTTT.

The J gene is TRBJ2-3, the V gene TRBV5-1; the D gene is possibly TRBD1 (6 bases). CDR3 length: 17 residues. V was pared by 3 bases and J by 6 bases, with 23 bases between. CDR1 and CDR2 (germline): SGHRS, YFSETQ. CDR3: CASSSTGGQGSRDTQYF. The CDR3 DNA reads TGCGCCAGCAGCTCCACCGGCGGGCAGGGGAGTAGGGATACGCAGTATTTT.

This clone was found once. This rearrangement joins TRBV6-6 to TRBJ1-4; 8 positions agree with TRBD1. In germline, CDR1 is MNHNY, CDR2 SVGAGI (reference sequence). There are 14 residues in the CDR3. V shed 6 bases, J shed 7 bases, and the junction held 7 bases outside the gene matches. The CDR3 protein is CASSWTGLGEKLFF. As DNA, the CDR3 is TGTGCCAGCAGCTGGACAGGGTTGGGTGAAAAACTGTTTTTT.

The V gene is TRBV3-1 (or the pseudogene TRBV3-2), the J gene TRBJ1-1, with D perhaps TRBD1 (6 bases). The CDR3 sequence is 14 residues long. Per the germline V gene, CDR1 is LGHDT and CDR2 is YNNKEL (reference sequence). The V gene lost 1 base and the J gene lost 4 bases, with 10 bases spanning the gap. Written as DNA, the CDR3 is TGTGCCAGCAGCCAAGCACAGGGTAGCACTGAAGCTTTCTTT. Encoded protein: CASSQAQGSTEAFF.

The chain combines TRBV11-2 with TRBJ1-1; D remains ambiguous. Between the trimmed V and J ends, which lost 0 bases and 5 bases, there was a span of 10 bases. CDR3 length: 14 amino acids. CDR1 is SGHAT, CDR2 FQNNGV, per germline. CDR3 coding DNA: TGTGCCAGCAGCTTAGATCTGGCCGGGACTGAAGCTTTCTTT. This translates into CASSLDLAGTEAFF.

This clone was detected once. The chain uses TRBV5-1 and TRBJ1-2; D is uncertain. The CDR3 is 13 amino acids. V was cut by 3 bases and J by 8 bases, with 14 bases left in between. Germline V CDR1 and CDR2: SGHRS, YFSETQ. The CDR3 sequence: CASSYEAVEGYTF. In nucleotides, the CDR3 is TGCGCCAGCAGCTATGAGGCGGTGGAAGGCTACACCTTC.

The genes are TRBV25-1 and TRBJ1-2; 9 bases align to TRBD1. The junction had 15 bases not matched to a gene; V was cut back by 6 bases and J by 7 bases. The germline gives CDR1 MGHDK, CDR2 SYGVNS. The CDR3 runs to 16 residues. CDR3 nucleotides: TGTGCCAGCAGCCAGTCTTCCGGGACAGGGTCGGGTGGCTACACCTTC. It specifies CASSQSSGTGSGGYTF.